This TCR beta chain was recovered during a study of post-analysis software for immune sequencing data. The CDR3 consists of 13 residues. The V gene's germline CDR1 is SGHRS and CDR2 YFSETQ. Turning to this clonotype: The antigen remains unidentified. At one of its ends the junction is not consistent with the germline gene, which may arise from a read error.

Overall study findings and caveats: About five TRBV segments were more frequent in patients than controls; TRBV5-6, TRBV5-1 and TRBV20-1 belonged to this group.

Unique-molecular-identifier-tagged TCR beta cDNA libraries were used. TCRdb used MiXCR to reprocess the PCR reads, holding one entry per CDR3 protein. Of about 810,000 distinct CDR3 sequences listed, approximately 53% are singletons. Source material: blood. This sequence was found in a girl under 18 with multiple sclerosis. The chain links TRBV5-1 to TRBJ2-3; no firm D call. The CDR3 protein is CASVGPSTDTQYF. The CDR3 coding sequence is TGTGCCAGCGTTGGTCCTAGCACAGATACGCAGTATTTT.